Presented here are 27 T cell receptor beta chains from one specimen sequenced in a study of shared clonotypes between healthy human individuals. Only in-frame clones appear in the TCRdb table, and some are missing; sequencing was by immunoSEQ multiplex PCR. This sample carries around 990,000 clones, roughly 80% of them seen once, and the ten largest clones take 0.89%. The sample consisted of memory CD4+ T cells from PBMCs. Described subset: CD45RA-negative fraction. Source of these receptors: a man between 18 and 29 years old in good health. Some clones in this sample may be carry-over from other donors' samples.

J is TRBJ2-7 and V is TRBV4-3, with TRBD2 identical over 8 bases. Trimming cost V 5 bases and J 8 bases; bases outside gene matches: 14. Germline V CDR1 and CDR2: LGHNA, YSLEER. The CDR3 spans 15 residues. The CDR3 coding sequence is TGCGCCAGCAGCGGGGGGGAAGCGGGAGTTGGGCAGCAGTACTTC. Protein sequence: CASSGGEAGVGQQYF.

The chain carries TRBV11-2 and TRBJ2-7; D unresolved. The CDR3 has 11 amino acids. Trimming took off 2 bases at V and 6 bases at J, with 5 bases between the two ends. Germline V lookup: CDR1 SGHAT, CDR2 FQNNGV. As DNA, the CDR3 is TGTGCCAGCAGCTTACCTGGCGAGCAGTACTTC. Translating it yields CASSLPGEQYF.

The gene calls are TRBV5-1 and TRBJ2-3, with D possibly TRBD1 on 6 matching bases. V shed 4 bases and J shed 7 bases, with 13 bases lying between them. Germline V lookup: CDR1 SGHRS, CDR2 YFSETQ. This CDR3 region has 13 residues. As DNA, the CDR3 is TGCGCCAGCAGCGTGGACAGTCGAAATACGCAGTATTTT. Its translation is CASSVDSRNTQYF.

The table lists this clone with a few counts. The gene calls are TRBV6-5 and TRBJ2-5, with 9 bases identical to TRBD2. The V gene's germline CDR1 is MNHEY and CDR2 SVGAGI. The V segment lost 4 bases and the J segment 7 bases; nucleotides outside the gene matches: 13. The length of the CDR3 is 16 residues. The DNA for the CDR3 is TGTGCCAGCAGTTTTTCAGGTCGCGGGAGGGGGGGGACCCAGTACTTC. This encodes CASSFSGRGRGGTQYF.

In this sample, this clone turned up a few times. V is TRBV2 and J is TRBJ1-4, with 7 bases that match TRBD1. The length of the CDR3 is 16 residues. Germline assignment: CDR1 SNHLY and CDR2 FYNNEI. J gave up 5 bases and V 6 bases, and 12 bases lay outside the gene matches. CDR3 in DNA: TGTGCCAGCAGGCGGCCCAGGGGGGGGAGCAATGAAAAACTGTTTTTT. It yields the protein CASRRPRGGSNEKLFF.

The chain links TRBV10-3 to TRBJ2-1; 9 bases align to TRBD1. Germline trimming cut 6 bases from V and 7 bases from J; bases unmatched to any gene: 7. The CDR3 totals 14 residues. Germline CDR1 and CDR2: ENHRY and SYGVKD. The CDR3 sequence is CAIRMTGGENEQFF. For the CDR3, the DNA is TGTGCCATCAGGATGACAGGGGGGGAGAATGAGCAGTTCTTC.

The chain uses TRBV12-5 and TRBJ2-5; a possible D gene is TRBD1 (5 bases). Germline V lookup: CDR1 LGHNT, CDR2 FRNRAP. V lost 1 base, J lost 8 bases, and 8 bases lay in between. This CDR3 has 12 amino acids. The CDR3 bases are TGTGCTAGTGGTTTGGCACAGGAAACCCAGTACTTC. Amino acid sequence: CASGLAQETQYF.

V usage is TRBV12-5 and J usage is TRBJ2-1, with D maybe TRBD2 (7 bases). Germline-derived CDR1 and CDR2 are LGHNT and FRNRAP. V lost 3 bases to trimming and J lost 10 bases, with 10 bases between them. The CDR3 spans 12 residues. The CDR3 here is CASGLQGGEQFF. DNA for the CDR3: TGTGCTAGTGGTTTACAGGGAGGGGAGCAGTTCTTC.

The genes are TRBV5-1 and TRBJ2-5; TRBD1 might be the D (6 bases). The CDR3 totals 15 residues. Germline lookup yields CDR1 SGHRS and CDR2 YFSETQ. Trimming shortened V by 6 bases and J by 4 bases, and 19 bases separated the two germline ends. The CDR3 coding sequence is TGCGCCAGCACCCCGTCCCCGGCCAGGGGAGAGACCCAGTACTTC. This translates into CASTPSPARGETQYF.

The chain recombines TRBV7-9 with TRBJ1-1; D perhaps matches TRBD1 (5 bases). The CDR3 loop spans 12 amino acids. Trimming took off 5 bases at V and 5 bases at J, with 9 bases between the two ends. The V gene's germline CDR1 is SEHNR and CDR2 FQNEAQ (reference sequence). The DNA for the CDR3 is TGTGCCAGCAGCATGACAGATACTGAAGCTTTCTTT. It codes for CASSMTDTEAFF.

V usage is TRBV11-3 and J usage is TRBJ2-1; TRBD1 agrees at 9 bases. Trimming at V came to 6 bases and at J to 10 bases, leaving 7 bases not matched to a gene. Germline V gene sequence: CDR1 SGHNT, CDR2 YENEEA. There are 13 residues in the CDR3. In nucleotides, the CDR3 is TGTGCCAGCAGTCGCAGGGGGACAGGGGAGCAGTTCTTC. As protein: CASSRRGTGEQFF.

V gene TRBV28 combines with J gene TRBJ1-2, with D perhaps TRBD1 (5 bases). CDR1 is MDHEN, CDR2 SYDVKM, per germline. Trimming left V 10 bases short and J 8 bases short, with 20 bases between. The CDR3 sequence is 13 residues long. This chain's CDR3 is CAISSSGAGGYTF. CDR3 DNA sequence: TGTGCCATCTCATCTTCCGGGGCAGGGGGCTACACCTTC.

CDR3 sequence reads: CASSLDQETQYF. The CDR3 DNA reads TGTGCCAGCAGCTTAGATCAAGAGACCCAGTACTTC. The chain is built from TRBV7-2 and TRBJ2-5; D unresolved. The CDR3 extends over 12 amino acids. Trimming shortened V by 1 base and J by 2 bases, and 2 bases separated the two germline ends. CDR1 is SGHTA and CDR2 is FQGNSA in the germline V gene.

The CDR3 here is CASSQETSGSGSETQYF. In DNA, the CDR3 is TGTGCCAGCAGCCAAGAGACTAGCGGGAGTGGGTCAGAGACCCAGTACTTC. The V and J genes are TRBV4-2 and TRBJ2-5; 12 bases align to TRBD2. Looked up from germline, CDR1 is LGHNA and CDR2 is YNFKEQ. V dropped 0 bases and J dropped 4; count of bases not matched to a gene: 6. The CDR3 runs 17 residues.

Regarding this clone: This CDR3 is missing its conserved last phenylalanine or tryptophan, likely due to a read error. The V and J genes are TRBV6-6 and TRBJ1-2; weak D call: TRBD1 (5 bases). The CDR3 totals 15 residues. In germline, CDR1 is MNHNY, CDR2 SVGAGI (reference sequence). V lost 6 bases and J 3 bases, leaving 17 bases between the germline ends. DNA of the CDR3: TGTGCCAGCAGGACCTTATCGGGAGGGGACTATGGCTACACCCTC. This translates into CASRTLSGGDYGYTL.

V usage is TRBV5-6 and J usage is TRBJ2-1, with 12 bases identical to TRBD2. Trimming cost V 3 bases and J 4 bases; bases outside gene matches: 5. The germline gives CDR1 SGHDT, CDR2 YYEEEE. This CDR3 spans 16 amino acids. CDR3 sequence (DNA): TGTGCCAGCAGCTACAGACTAGCGGGAGATTACAATGAGCAGTTCTTC. Translated: CASSYRLAGDYNEQFF.

This chain connects TRBV10-3 to TRBJ2-3; TRBD2 is a possible D gene (6 bases). Germline CDR1 ENHRY, CDR2 SYGVKD. With 0 bases removed from V and 5 bases from J, the gap between germline ends came to 21 bases. This CDR3 spans 18 amino acids. In DNA form, the CDR3 reads TGTGCCATCAGTGAGTCCTTTCGGGACTCGCCCCGGAAAGATACGCAGTATTTT. It translates to CAISESFRDSPRKDTQYF.

Regarding this clone: The same CDR3 also results from other DNA sequences found in this sample. The genes are TRBV5-1 and TRBJ1-1; unclear D gene. This CDR3 has 13 amino acids. Per germline, CDR1 SGHRS and CDR2 YFSETQ. V was cut by 4 bases and J by 0 bases, with 7 bases left in between. CDR3: CASSSLMNTEAFF. The CDR3 DNA reads as TGCGCCAGCAGCAGCTTGATGAACACTGAAGCTTTCTTT.

This chain's CDR3 is CASSPGLALDTQYF. In DNA, the CDR3 is TGCGCCAGCAGCCCGGGACTAGCTTTAGATACGCAGTATTTT. The chain joins TRBV4-3 to TRBJ2-3; 9 bases are a match to TRBD2. The length of the CDR3 is 14 residues. The V segment lost 4 bases and the J segment 5 bases; nucleotides outside the gene matches: 4. CDR1 LGHNA and CDR2 YSLEER come from the germline V gene.

This clone occurred once. This chain connects TRBV7-2 to TRBJ2-5; no clear D. Per the germline V gene, CDR1 is SGHTA and CDR2 is FQGNSA. V was cut by 6 bases and J by 5 bases, with 7 bases left in between. There are 11 residues in the CDR3. CDR3 sequence: CASRTAETQYF. Here the CDR3 DNA reads TGTGCCAGCAGGACCGCGGAGACCCAGTACTTC.

This clone showed up just once. V usage is TRBV14 and J usage is TRBJ2-7; D may be TRBD1 (6 bases). Trimming removed 1 base from V and 4 bases from J, with 14 bases in between. CDR1 and CDR2 from the germline V gene are SGHDN and FVKESK. This CDR3 contains 15 residues. In DNA form, the CDR3 reads TGTGCCAGCAGCCAAGTTCGAAGGGGGAATTACGAGCAGTACTTC. This translates into CASSQVRRGNYEQYF.

The CDR3 coding sequence is TGTGCCAGCAGTGGAGGCGTGGGAAGGGGCTACACCTTC. This codes for CASSGGVGRGYTF. V is TRBV25-1 and J is TRBJ1-2; D is uncertain. V was trimmed by 4 bases and J by 8 bases, leaving 14 bases between them. CDR1 and CDR2 from the germline V gene are MGHDK and SYGVNS. This CDR3 is built from 13 residues.

As for this clone: At one boundary the junction diverges from the germline segment, which might be a read error. The chain carries TRBV20-1 and TRBJ2-4, with TRBD2 as a possible D gene (7 bases). The CDR3 covers 11 residues. Germline V gives CDR1 DFQATT, CDR2 SNEGSKA (reference sequence). CDR3 protein: CSAGGGGLVDF. DNA for the CDR3: TGCAGTGCAGGGGGGGGAGGTCTAGTTGACTTC.

A single count supports this clone. The rearrangement uses TRBV2 and TRBJ1-5, with 10 bases fitting TRBD1. Trimming at V came to 10 bases and at J to 5 bases, leaving 8 bases not matched to a gene. This CDR3 has 14 amino acids. Germline V CDR1 and CDR2: SNHLY, FYNNEI. CDR3 coding DNA: TGTGCCACACAATGGGACAGGGGCGATCAGCCCCAGCATTTT. This codes for CATQWDRGDQPQHF.

The chain links TRBV4-1 to TRBJ1-2, with D possibly being TRBD1 (5 bases). The CDR3 totals 14 residues. CDR1 MGHRA and CDR2 YSYEKL come from the germline V gene. Trimming left V 0 bases short and J 8 bases short, with 13 bases between. This CDR3 is CASSQERAGSGYTF. DNA of the CDR3: TGCGCCAGCAGCCAAGAACGGGCAGGGAGCGGCTACACCTTC.

This chain uses TRBV7-8 with TRBJ2-1, with 8 bases that match TRBD1. There are 15 residues in the CDR3. J lost 5 bases, V lost 5 bases, and 8 bases had no gene match. Per germline, CDR1 SGHVS and CDR2 FQNEAQ. The chain's CDR3 is CASSQTGGSDNEQFF. CDR3 DNA: TGTGCCAGCAGCCAAACAGGGGGAAGTGACAATGAGCAGTTCTTC.

CDR3 residues: CASSPEPAESTDTQYF. The DNA of the CDR3 is TGTGCCAGCTCCCCCGAACCAGCGGAGAGCACAGATACGCAGTATTTT. The chain couples TRBV18 to TRBJ2-3; D possibly corresponds to TRBD2 (5 bases). Germline V lookup: CDR1 KGHSH, CDR2 LQKENI. V was cut by 6 bases and J by 0 bases, with 16 bases left in between. The CDR3 is 16 amino acids.